One and the same sample provided the 9 T cell receptor beta chains below, sequenced in a study of blood T cell repertoires in COVID-19. Sequencing used immunoSEQ multiplex PCR; TCRdb keeps in-frame clones, though not all of them. Of about 260,000 clones in the sample, around 86% were seen once. The sample taken for sequencing was peripheral blood. All receptors derive from a man aged 18 to 29 with active or convalescent COVID-19.

The V call is TRBV25-1, the J call TRBJ2-3; D perhaps matches TRBD2 (6 bases). Trimming shortened V by 8 bases and J by 3 bases, and 6 bases separated the two germline ends. This CDR3 contains 11 residues. CDR1 is MGHDK and CDR2 is SYGVNS in the germline V gene. The CDR3 reads CASGRTDTQYF. In DNA, the CDR3 is TGTGCCAGCGGGAGGACAGATACGCAGTATTTT. Based on the CDR3 plus reference TRBV25-1 and TRBJ2-3, the full variable domain is EADIYQTPRYLVIGTGKKITLECSQTMGHDKMYWYQQDPGMELHLIHYSYGVNSTEKGDLSSESTVSRIRTEHFPLTLESARPSHTSQYLCASGRTDTQYFGPGTRLTVL.

The V gene is TRBV5-1, the J gene TRBJ2-1; 11 positions agree with TRBD2. The germline CDR1 and CDR2 sequences are SGHRS and YFSETQ. The CDR3 consists of 15 residues. The V and J ends lost 4 bases and 4 bases, in that order; junction bases with no gene match: 4. The CDR3 reads CASSLAGGFYNEQFF. The CDR3 coding sequence is TGCGCCAGCAGCCTAGCGGGGGGTTTTTACAATGAGCAGTTCTTC.

This chain uses TRBV29-1 with TRBJ2-7; D is possibly TRBD2 (6 bases). The CDR3 loop spans 13 amino acids. V was shortened by 6 bases and J by 4 bases, with 16 bases between the two germline ends. Looked up from germline, CDR1 is SQVTM and CDR2 is ANQGSEA. The CDR3, as DNA: TGCAGCGTGGACGGAGGGGTTCCGTACGAGCAGTACTTC. It yields the protein CSVDGGVPYEQYF.

The chain combines TRBV7-2 with TRBJ1-5; D unclear. V lost 5 bases and J 1 base, leaving 9 bases between the germline ends. This CDR3 region has 14 residues. The germline CDR1 and CDR2 sequences are SGHTA and FQGNSA. CDR3 amino acids: CASSLHMSNQPQHF. For the CDR3, the DNA is TGTGCCAGCAGCCTCCACATGAGCAATCAGCCCCAGCATTTT.

As for this clone: Sequence at one end of the junction differs from germline and may be a read error. V gene TRBV25-1 combines with J gene TRBJ2-5; 12 bases agree with TRBD2. This CDR3 has 15 amino acids. In germline, CDR1 is MGHDK, CDR2 SYGVNS. The CDR3 bases are TGTGCCAGCACCCCTCCTGGCCTAGCGGGAGGGGGTGCGCACTTC. It codes for CASTPPGLAGGGAHF.

This chain links TRBV24-1 with TRBJ2-1; no clear D. V was cut by 5 bases and J by 9 bases, with 10 bases left in between. CDR1 and CDR2 (germline): KGHDR, SFDVKD. There are 12 residues in the CDR3. The CDR3 here is CATSGLETEQFF. The CDR3 coding sequence is TGTGCCACCAGTGGGCTAGAGACTGAGCAGTTCTTC.

The chain has TRBV7-3 and TRBJ2-7; D is ambiguous. From germline, CDR1 is SGHTA and CDR2 FQGTGA. CDR3 size: 14 residues. V lost 6 bases to trimming and J lost 2 bases, with 14 bases between them. The chain's CDR3 is CASSSYLHPYEQYF. CDR3 nucleotide sequence: TGTGCCAGCAGTTCCTATTTGCACCCCTACGAGCAGTACTTC.

V is TRBV2 and J is TRBJ1-2; 7 positions match TRBD1. The germline gives CDR1 SNHLY, CDR2 FYNNEI. V dropped 6 bases and J dropped 0; count of bases not matched to a gene: 4. The CDR3 has 14 amino acids. The CDR3 DNA reads TGTGCCAGCAGGGGACAGATAGCTAACTATGGCTACACCTTC. Its protein product is CASRGQIANYGYTF.

This sequence joins TRBV13 and TRBJ2-7; weak D call: TRBD2 (5 bases). The germline CDR1 and CDR2 sequences are PRHDT and FYEKMQ (reference sequence). V lost 4 bases to trimming and J lost 4 bases, with 11 bases between them. The CDR3 has 13 residues. CDR3 protein: CASSSLAEYEQYF. The CDR3 DNA reads as TGTGCCAGCAGCTCGCTAGCCGAATACGAGCAGTACTTC.